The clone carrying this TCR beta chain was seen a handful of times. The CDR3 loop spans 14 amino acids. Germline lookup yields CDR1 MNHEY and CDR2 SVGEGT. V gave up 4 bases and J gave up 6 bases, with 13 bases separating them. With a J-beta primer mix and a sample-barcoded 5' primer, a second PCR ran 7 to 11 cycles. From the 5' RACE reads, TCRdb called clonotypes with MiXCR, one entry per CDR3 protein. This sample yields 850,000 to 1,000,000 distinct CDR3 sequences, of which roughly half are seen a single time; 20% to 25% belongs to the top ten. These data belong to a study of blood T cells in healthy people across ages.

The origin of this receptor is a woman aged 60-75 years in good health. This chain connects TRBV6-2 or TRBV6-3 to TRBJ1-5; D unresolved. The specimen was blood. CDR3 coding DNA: TGTGCCAGCAGTTCCCCCGGGCGGGTTCAGCCCCAGCATTTT. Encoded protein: CASSSPGRVQPQHF.